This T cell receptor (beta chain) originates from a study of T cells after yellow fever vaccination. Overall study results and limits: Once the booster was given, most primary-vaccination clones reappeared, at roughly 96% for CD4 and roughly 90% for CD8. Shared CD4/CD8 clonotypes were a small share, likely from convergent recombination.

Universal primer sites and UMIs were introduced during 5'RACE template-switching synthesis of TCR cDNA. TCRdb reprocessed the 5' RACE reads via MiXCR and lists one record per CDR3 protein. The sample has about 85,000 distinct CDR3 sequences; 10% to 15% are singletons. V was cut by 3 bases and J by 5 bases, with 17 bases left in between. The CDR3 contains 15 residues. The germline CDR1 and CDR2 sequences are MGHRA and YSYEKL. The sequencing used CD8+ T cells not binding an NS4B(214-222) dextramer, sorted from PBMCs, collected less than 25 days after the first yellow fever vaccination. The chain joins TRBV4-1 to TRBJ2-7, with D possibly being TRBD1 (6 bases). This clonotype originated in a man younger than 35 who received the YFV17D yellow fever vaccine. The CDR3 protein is CASSQGITGSNEQYF. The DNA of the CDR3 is TGCGCCAGCAGCCAGGGAATCACAGGGTCCAACGAGCAGTACTTC.